Each of the 5 T cell receptor beta chains below was sequenced from the same sample in a study of blood T cells in healthy people across ages. The second PCR ran about 6 to 11 cycles with a sample-barcoded 5' primer and J-beta primers. One entry per CDR3 protein, called by TCRdb with MiXCR from the 5' RACE reads. The data show approximately 800,000 distinct CDR3 sequences, roughly 25% seen once. This sample was shared with a second study, whose subject was T cells of mothers and their children.

What was sequenced was blood. The origin of the receptors is a boy between 10 and 17 years old in good health.

This clonotype was seen more than once but under ten times. Mismatch with germline at one junction end may stem from a read error. The rearrangement uses TRBV7-9 and TRBJ1-5; D call uncertain. The CDR3 is 15 amino acids. Looked up from germline, CDR1 is SEHNR and CDR2 is FQNEAQ (reference sequence). The CDR3 reads CASSIDGRSNQPRHF. The CDR3 DNA reads as TGTGCCAGCAGTATCGATGGCAGGAGCAATCAGCCCCGGCATTTT.

V usage is TRBV12-3 or TRBV12-4 and J usage is TRBJ2-5; 7 bases are shared with TRBD1. The end of the DNA is better explained by TRBJ2-7, so the J call may be wrong. The CDR3 has 15 amino acids. CDR3 amino acids: CASSFPEGAFYEQYF. Here the CDR3 DNA reads TGTGCCAGCAGTTTTCCTGAGGGGGCCTTCTACGAGCAGTACTTC.

This clonotype has just a few counts. The gene calls are TRBV7-9 and TRBJ2-7; no reliable D call. In germline, CDR1 is SEHNR, CDR2 FQNEAQ (reference sequence). CDR3 size: 14 residues. V was shortened by 2 bases and J by 0 bases, with 8 bases between the two germline ends. CDR3 bases: TGTGCCAGCAGCTTACAGCAGTCCTCCTACGAGCAGTACTTC. Translation: CASSLQQSSYEQYF.

J is TRBJ2-3 and V is TRBV15; 9 bases map to TRBD1. V shed 0 bases and J 1 base; nucleotides not matched to a gene: 2. Germline lookup yields CDR1 LNHNV and CDR2 YYDKDF (reference sequence). The CDR3 totals 16 residues. The CDR3, as DNA: TGTGCCACCAGCAGAGATAGACAGGGGGGCACAGATACGCAGTATTTT. Encoded protein: CATSRDRQGGTDTQYF.

This clonotype was observed a few times. This chain links TRBV29-1 with TRBJ2-1, with D maybe TRBD1 (6 bases). The J call is uncertain, as TRBJ2-5 better fits the DNA end. Germline assignment: CDR1 SQVTM and CDR2 ANQGSEA. The CDR3 totals 12 residues. The CDR3 coding sequence is TGCAGCGTTGGACAGGCGCCAGAGACCCAGTACTTC. This translates into CSVGQAPETQYF.